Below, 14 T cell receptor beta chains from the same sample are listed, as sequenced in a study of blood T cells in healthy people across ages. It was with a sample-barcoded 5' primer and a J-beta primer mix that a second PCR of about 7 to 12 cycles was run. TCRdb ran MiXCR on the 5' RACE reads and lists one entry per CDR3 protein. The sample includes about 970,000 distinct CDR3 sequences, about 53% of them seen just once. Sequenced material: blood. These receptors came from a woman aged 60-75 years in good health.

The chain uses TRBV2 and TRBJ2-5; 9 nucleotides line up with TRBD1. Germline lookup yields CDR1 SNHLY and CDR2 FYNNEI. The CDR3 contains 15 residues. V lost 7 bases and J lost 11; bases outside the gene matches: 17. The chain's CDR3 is CASKIEQGALDEQYF. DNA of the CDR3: TGTGCCAGCAAAATTGAACAGGGGGCTTTGGATGAGCAGTACTTC.

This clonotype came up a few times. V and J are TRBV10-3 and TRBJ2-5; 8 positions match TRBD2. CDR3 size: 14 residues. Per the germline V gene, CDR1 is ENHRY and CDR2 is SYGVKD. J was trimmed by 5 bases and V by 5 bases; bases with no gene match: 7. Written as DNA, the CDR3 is TGTGCCATCAGTCTCGGGAGGGCCGGTGAGACCCAGTACTTC. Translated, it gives CAISLGRAGETQYF.

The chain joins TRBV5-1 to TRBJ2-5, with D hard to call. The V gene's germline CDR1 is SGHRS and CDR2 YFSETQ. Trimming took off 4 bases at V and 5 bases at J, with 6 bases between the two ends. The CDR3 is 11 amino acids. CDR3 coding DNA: TGCGCCAGCAGCACGGAGGAGACCCAGTACTTC. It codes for CASSTEETQYF.

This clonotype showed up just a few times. The CDR3 reads CASSQDRGGGYEQYF. CDR3 nucleotide sequence: TGCGCCAGCAGCCAAGACCGAGGGGGAGGTTACGAGCAGTACTTC. V and J are TRBV4-3 and TRBJ2-5; D is tentatively TRBD1 or TRBD2 (6 bases each). Gene TRBJ2-7 matches the end of the DNA better, so the J call may be wrong. CDR3 length: 15 amino acids. From germline, CDR1 is LGHNA and CDR2 YSLEER.

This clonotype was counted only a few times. The CDR3 nucleotides are TGCAGTGCTAGAGAACTTGGAAGGGACAATGAGCAGTTCTTC. It translates to CSARELGRDNEQFF. The genes are TRBV20-1 and TRBJ2-1; D call uncertain. V was shortened by 0 bases and J by 5 bases, with 11 bases between the two germline ends. The CDR3 spans 14 residues. Germline values: CDR1 DFQATT, CDR2 SNEGSKA (reference sequence).

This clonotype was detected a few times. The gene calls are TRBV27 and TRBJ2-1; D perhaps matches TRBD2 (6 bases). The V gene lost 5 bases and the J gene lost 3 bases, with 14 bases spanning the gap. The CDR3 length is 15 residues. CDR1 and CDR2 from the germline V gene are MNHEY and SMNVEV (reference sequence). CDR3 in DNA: TGTGCCAGCAGTCCCACCCGACTAGTCTACAATGAGCAGTTCTTC. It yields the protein CASSPTRLVYNEQFF.

CDR3 amino acids: CASSLDGLAGRNEQFF. The CDR3 DNA is TGTGCCAGCAGCTTAGACGGACTAGCGGGGAGAAATGAGCAGTTCTTC. The V gene is TRBV7-9, the J gene TRBJ2-1, with 12 bases identical to TRBD2. This CDR3 contains 16 residues. Trimming took 1 base from V and 7 from J; bases not matched to a gene: 5. CDR1 and CDR2 from the germline V gene are SEHNR and FQNEAQ (reference sequence).

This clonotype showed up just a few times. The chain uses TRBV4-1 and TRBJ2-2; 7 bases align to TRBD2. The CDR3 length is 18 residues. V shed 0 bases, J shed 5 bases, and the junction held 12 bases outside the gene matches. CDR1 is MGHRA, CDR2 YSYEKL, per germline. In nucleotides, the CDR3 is TGCGCCAGCAGCCAAGACTCTTGGCGGGAGCGTGGGACCGGGGAGCTGTTTTTT. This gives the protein CASSQDSWRERGTGELFF.

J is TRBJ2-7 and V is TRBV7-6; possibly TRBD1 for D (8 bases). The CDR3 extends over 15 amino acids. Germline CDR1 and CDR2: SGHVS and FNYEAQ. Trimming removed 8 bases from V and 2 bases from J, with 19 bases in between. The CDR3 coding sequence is TGTGCCAGCTCGCCCAACAGGGGGGGACCCTACGAGCAGTACTTC. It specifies CASSPNRGGPYEQYF.

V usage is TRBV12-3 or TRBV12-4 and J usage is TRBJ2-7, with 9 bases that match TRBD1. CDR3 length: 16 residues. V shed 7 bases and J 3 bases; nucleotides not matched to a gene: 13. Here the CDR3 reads CASTPGGGQGIYEQYF. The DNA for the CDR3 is TGTGCCAGCACCCCCGGAGGGGGACAGGGTATCTACGAGCAGTACTTC.

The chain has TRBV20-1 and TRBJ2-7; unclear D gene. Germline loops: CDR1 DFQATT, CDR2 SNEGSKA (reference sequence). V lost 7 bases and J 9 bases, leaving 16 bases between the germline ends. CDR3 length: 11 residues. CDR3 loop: CSGLDRWGQYF. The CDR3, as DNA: TGCAGTGGTCTAGATAGGTGGGGGCAGTACTTC.

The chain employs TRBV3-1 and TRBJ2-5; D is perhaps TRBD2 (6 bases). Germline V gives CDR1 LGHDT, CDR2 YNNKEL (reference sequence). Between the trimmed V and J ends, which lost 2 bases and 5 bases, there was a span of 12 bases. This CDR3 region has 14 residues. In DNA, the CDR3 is TGTGCCAGCAGCCAAAATAGCGGCCACGAGACCCAGTACTTC. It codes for CASSQNSGHETQYF.

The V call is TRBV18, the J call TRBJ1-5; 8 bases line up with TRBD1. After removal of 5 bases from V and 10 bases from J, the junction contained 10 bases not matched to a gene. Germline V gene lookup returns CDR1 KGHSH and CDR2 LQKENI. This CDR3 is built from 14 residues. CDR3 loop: CASSATGDKGPQHF. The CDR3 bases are TGTGCCAGCTCAGCGACAGGGGACAAAGGCCCCCAGCATTTT.

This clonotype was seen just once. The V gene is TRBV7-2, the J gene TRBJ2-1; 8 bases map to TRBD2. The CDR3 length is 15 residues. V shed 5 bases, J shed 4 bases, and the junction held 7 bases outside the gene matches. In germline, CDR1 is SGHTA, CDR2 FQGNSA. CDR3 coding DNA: TGTGCCAGCAGCCCCCGACTAGCGCCATACAATGAGCAGTTCTTC. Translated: CASSPRLAPYNEQFF.